This T cell receptor (beta chain) stems from a study of blood T cells in healthy people across ages. CDR3 length equals 17 residues. Germline V lookup: CDR1 MDHEN, CDR2 SYDVKM. Unmatched junction bases numbered 14, after V lost 6 bases and J lost 2 bases. This clonotype occurred a few times. Combining a sample-barcoded 5' primer with a J-beta primer mix, a second PCR ran for 7 to 11 cycles. TCRdb re-analysed the 5' RACE reads in MiXCR, keeping a single row per CDR3 protein. The sample comprises approximately 490,000 distinct CDR3 sequences, 20% to 30% of which are singletons, and around 10% rests with the top ten. Another study also made use of these data, one on T cells of mothers and their children.

The receptor's source is a boy younger than 18 in good health. The sample consisted of blood. V gene TRBV28 combines with J gene TRBJ2-3; 7 nucleotides match TRBD2. CDR3 protein: CASSRSGATAFTDTQYF. The CDR3 DNA reads TGTGCCAGCAGCCGGAGCGGGGCAACAGCTTTCACAGATACGCAGTATTTT.